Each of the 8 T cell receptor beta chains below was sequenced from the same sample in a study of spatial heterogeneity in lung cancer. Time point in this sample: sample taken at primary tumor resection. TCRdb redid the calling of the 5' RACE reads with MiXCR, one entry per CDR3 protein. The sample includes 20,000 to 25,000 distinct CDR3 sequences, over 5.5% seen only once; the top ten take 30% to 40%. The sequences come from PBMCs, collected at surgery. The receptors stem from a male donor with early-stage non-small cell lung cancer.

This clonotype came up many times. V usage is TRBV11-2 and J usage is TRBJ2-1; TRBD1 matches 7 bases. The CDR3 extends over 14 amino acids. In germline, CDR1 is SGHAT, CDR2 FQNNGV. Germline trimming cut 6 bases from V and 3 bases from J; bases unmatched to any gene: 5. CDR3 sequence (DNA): TGTGCCAGCAGACGACAGGGAAACTACAATGAGCAGTTCTTC. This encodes CASRRQGNYNEQFF.

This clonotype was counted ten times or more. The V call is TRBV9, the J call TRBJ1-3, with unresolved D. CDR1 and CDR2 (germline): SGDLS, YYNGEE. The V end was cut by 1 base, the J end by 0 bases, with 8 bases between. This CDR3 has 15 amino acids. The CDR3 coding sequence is TGTGCCAGCAGCGTACAGGACCACTCTGGAAACACCATATATTTT. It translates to CASSVQDHSGNTIYF.

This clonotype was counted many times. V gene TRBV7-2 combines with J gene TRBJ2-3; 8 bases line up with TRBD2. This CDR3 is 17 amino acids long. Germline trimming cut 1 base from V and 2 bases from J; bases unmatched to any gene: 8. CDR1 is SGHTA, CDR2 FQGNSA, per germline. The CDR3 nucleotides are TGTGCCAGCAGCTTAGGGCCTAGCGGGCTTACCACAGATACGCAGTATTTT. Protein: CASSLGPSGLTTDTQYF.

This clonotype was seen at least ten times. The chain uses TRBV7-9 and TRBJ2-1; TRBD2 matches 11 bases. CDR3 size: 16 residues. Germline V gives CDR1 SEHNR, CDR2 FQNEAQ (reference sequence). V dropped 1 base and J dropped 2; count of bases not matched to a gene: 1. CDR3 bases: TGTGCCAGCAGCTTAGTTAGCGGGGGGGCCTACAATGAGCAGTTCTTC. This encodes CASSLVSGGAYNEQFF.

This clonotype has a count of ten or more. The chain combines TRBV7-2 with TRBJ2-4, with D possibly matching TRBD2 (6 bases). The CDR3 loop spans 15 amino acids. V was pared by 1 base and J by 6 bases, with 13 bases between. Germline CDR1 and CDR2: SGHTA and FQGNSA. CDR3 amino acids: CASSLGGARLNIQYF. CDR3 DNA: TGTGCCAGCAGCTTAGGCGGGGCTCGACTAAACATTCAGTACTTC.

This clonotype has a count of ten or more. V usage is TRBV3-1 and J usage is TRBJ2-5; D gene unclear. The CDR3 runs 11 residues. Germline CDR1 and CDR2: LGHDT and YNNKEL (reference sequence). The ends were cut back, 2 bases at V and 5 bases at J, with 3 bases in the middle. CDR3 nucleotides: TGTGCCAGCAGCCAACGGGAGACCCAGTACTTC. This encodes CASSQRETQYF.

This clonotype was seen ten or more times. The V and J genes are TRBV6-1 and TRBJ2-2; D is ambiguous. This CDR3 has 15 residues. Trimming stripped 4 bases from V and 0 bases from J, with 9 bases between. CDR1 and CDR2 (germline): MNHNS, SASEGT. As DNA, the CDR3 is TGTGCCAGCAGTGTTGGCAGCCCGAACACCGGGGAGCTGTTTTTT. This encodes CASSVGSPNTGELFF.

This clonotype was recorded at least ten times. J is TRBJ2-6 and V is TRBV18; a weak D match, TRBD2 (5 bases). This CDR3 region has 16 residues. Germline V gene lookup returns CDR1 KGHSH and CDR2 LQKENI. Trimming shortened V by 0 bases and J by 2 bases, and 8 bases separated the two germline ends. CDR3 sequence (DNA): TGTGCCAGCTCACCACCGAGCGGCGCTGGGGCCAACGTCCTGACTTTC. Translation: CASSPPSGAGANVLTF.